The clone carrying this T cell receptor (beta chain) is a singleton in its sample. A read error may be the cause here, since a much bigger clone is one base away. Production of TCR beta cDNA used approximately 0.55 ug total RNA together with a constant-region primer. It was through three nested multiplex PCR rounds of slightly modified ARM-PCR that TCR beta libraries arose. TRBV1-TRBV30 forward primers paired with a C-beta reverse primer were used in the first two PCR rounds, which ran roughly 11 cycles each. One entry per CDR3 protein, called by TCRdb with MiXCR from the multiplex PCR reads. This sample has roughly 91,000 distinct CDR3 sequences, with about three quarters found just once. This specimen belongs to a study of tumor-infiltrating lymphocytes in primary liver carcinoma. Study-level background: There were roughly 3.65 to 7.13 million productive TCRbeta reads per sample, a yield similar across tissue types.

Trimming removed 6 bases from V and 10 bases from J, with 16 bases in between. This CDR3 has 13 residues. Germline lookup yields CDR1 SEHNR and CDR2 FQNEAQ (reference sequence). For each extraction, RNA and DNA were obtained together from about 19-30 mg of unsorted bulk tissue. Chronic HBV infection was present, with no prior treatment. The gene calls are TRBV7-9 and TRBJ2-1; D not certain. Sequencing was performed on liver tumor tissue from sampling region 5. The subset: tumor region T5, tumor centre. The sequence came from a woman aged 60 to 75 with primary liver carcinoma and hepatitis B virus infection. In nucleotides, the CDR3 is TGTGCCAGCAGTCCGAGGATCCACGGGGAGCAGTTCTTC. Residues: CASSPRIHGEQFF.